The 25 T cell receptor beta chains presented below share a single source sample, sequenced in a study of T-cell reconstitution after alpha-beta-depleted transplantation in children. Preparing the TCRbeta library involved the use of unique molecular identifiers. TCRdb re-called the PCR reads with MiXCR, one entry per CDR3 protein. The sample includes some 260,000 distinct CDR3 sequences, around 25% of them seen just once. This specimen consisted of PBMCs, mostly from graft donor cells, obtained 360 days after TCRalphabeta/CD19-depleted stem cell transplant. These receptor sequences come from a female patient aged 2-9 years who had a stem cell transplant for congenital amegakaryocytic thrombocytopenia, so the T cells may come from the graft donor.

This clonotype was found a few times. The chain carries TRBV2 and TRBJ2-7; 11 bases are shared with TRBD1. The ends lost 6 bases at V and 11 bases at J; junction bases unmatched: 9. This CDR3 spans 13 amino acids. The germline V gene has CDR1 SNHLY and CDR2 FYNNEI. The CDR3 coding sequence is TGTGCCAGCAGACCGGGGACAGGGGGTGAGAAGTACTTC. Protein: CASRPGTGGEKYF.

The chain couples TRBV18 to TRBJ2-2; TRBD2 matches at 9 bases. Germline CDR1 and CDR2: KGHSH and LQKENI. This CDR3 has 17 residues. Losses at the gene ends were 2 bases for V and 0 bases for J; bases not matched to a gene: 4. CDR3 amino acids: CASSPSGRHTNTGELFF. As DNA, the CDR3 is TGTGCCAGCTCACCAAGCGGGAGGCATACGAACACCGGGGAGCTGTTTTTT.

The sample holds many counts of this clonotype. The J gene is TRBJ2-1, the V gene TRBV11-2; no definite D call. CDR1 and CDR2 from the germline V gene are SGHAT and FQNNGV. This CDR3 has 16 residues. Trimming took off 4 bases at V and 5 bases at J, with 18 bases between the two ends. The CDR3 nucleotides read TGTGCCAGCAGCTCCCTTAGGAAACAGATAAACAATGAGCAGTTCTTC. It specifies CASSSLRKQINNEQFF. The full variable domain, completed using reference TRBV11-2 and TRBJ2-1, is EAGVAQSPRYKIIEKRQSVAFWCNPISGHATLYWYQQILGQGPKLLIQFQNNGVVDDSQLPKDRFSAERLKGVDSTLKIQPAKLEDSAVYLCASSSLRKQINNEQFFGPGTRLTVL.

The chain carries TRBV20-1 and TRBJ2-3; D possibly corresponds to TRBD1 (6 bases). Trimming left V 4 bases short and J 2 bases short, with 19 bases between. CDR1 and CDR2 (germline): DFQATT, SNEGSKA (reference sequence). CDR3 length: 16 residues. The chain's CDR3 is CSANNDRNYNTDTQYF. The CDR3 DNA reads TGCAGTGCTAATAATGACAGGAATTATAACACAGATACGCAGTATTTT.

In this sample, this clonotype turned up a few times. V and J are TRBV4-1 and TRBJ2-7; 9 positions match TRBD1. CDR1 and CDR2 (germline): MGHRA, YSYEKL. The CDR3 is 17 amino acids. Trimming removed 1 base from V and 2 bases from J; junction bases left unmatched: 9. As DNA, the CDR3 is TGCGCCAGCAGCCAAGGAGGAGCGCGGGACAGGGCCTACGAGCAGTACTTC. This sequence encodes CASSQGGARDRAYEQYF.

V is TRBV6-5 and J is TRBJ2-1; the D gene is possibly TRBD2 (5 bases). CDR1 is MNHEY, CDR2 SVGAGI, per germline. The CDR3 is 16 residues long. Between the trimmed V and J ends, which lost 0 bases and 2 bases, there was a span of 11 bases. CDR3 protein: CASSYSWAGTYNEQFF. CDR3 in DNA: TGTGCCAGCAGTTACTCGTGGGCCGGGACCTACAATGAGCAGTTCTTC.

The chain combines TRBV14 with TRBJ2-2, with unresolved D. V was trimmed by 10 bases and J by 1 base, leaving 16 bases between them. CDR1 and CDR2 (germline): SGHDN, FVKESK. This CDR3 spans 15 amino acids. The CDR3 reads CATSSVQQNTGELFF. The CDR3 DNA reads as TGTGCCACCTCTTCCGTACAGCAGAACACCGGGGAGCTGTTTTTT. Together with reference TRBV14 and TRBJ2-2, the CDR3 gives the full variable domain: EAGVTQFPSHSVIEKGQTVTLRCDPISGHDNLYWYRRVMGKEIKFLLHFVKESKQDESGMPNNRFLAERTGGTYSTLKVQPAELEDSGVYFCATSSVQQNTGELFFGEGSRLTVL.

This clonotype has a handful of counts. The J gene is TRBJ2-5, the V gene TRBV4-1; 11 bases fit TRBD2. Germline V gives CDR1 MGHRA, CDR2 YSYEKL. This CDR3 contains 17 residues. The junction had 9 bases not matched to a gene; V was cut back by 1 base and J by 5 bases. This CDR3 is CASSQAFGLAGWETQYF. The CDR3 region has the DNA TGCGCCAGCAGCCAAGCTTTTGGACTAGCGGGTTGGGAGACCCAGTACTTC.

The table lists this clonotype with a few counts. The genes are TRBV20-1 and TRBJ2-4; weak D call: TRBD1 (6 bases). Germline CDR1 DFQATT, CDR2 SNEGSKA (reference sequence). The CDR3 length is 12 residues. The V gene lost 2 bases and the J gene lost 7 bases, with 9 bases spanning the gap. The CDR3 here is CSARTQGNIQYF. For the CDR3, the DNA is TGCAGTGCTAGAACGCAGGGGAACATTCAGTACTTC.

J is TRBJ2-7 and V is TRBV4-1; perhaps TRBD1 as D (6 bases). From germline, CDR1 is MGHRA and CDR2 YSYEKL. The length of the CDR3 is 14 residues. Trimming stripped 2 bases from V and 7 bases from J, with 15 bases between. CDR3 bases: TGCGCCAGCAGCCAAACTACAGGGATGGGGGAGCAGTACTTC. Residues: CASSQTTGMGEQYF.

The chain combines TRBV12-3 or TRBV12-4 with TRBJ1-4; TRBD1 might be the D (5 bases). The V gene lost 4 bases and the J gene lost 10 bases, with 16 bases spanning the gap. This CDR3 is 14 amino acids long. CDR3 sequence (DNA): TGTGCCAGCAGTTCGGACACTTCCCAAGCAAAACTGTTTTTT. Protein product: CASSSDTSQAKLFF.

This chain joins TRBV5-1 and TRBJ2-7; 7 bases are a match to TRBD1. V was pared by 3 bases and J by 0 bases, with 6 bases of the junction left unmatched. Germline V gene data show CDR1 as SGHRS and CDR2 as YFSETQ. The CDR3 totals 15 residues. The CDR3 loop reads CASSSNRDSSYEQYF. The DNA of the CDR3 is TGCGCCAGCAGCTCTAACCGGGACAGCTCCTACGAGCAGTACTTC.

The chain combines TRBV20-1 with TRBJ2-5; a possible D gene is TRBD1 (5 bases). The CDR3 has 15 amino acids. CDR1 DFQATT and CDR2 SNEGSKA come from the germline V gene (reference sequence). With 6 bases removed from V and 1 base from J, the gap between germline ends came to 18 bases. CDR3 loop: CSASGQGLVQETQYF. The CDR3 nucleotides read TGCAGTGCCTCCGGGCAGGGCCTTGTCCAAGAGACCCAGTACTTC.

This clonotype came up many times. The chain is built from TRBV4-1 and TRBJ2-5, with 8 positions matching TRBD2. Germline CDR1 MGHRA, CDR2 YSYEKL. V shed 0 bases, J shed 0 bases, and the junction held 9 bases outside the gene matches. This CDR3 is 18 amino acids long. In DNA form, the CDR3 reads TGCGCCAGCAGCCAAGAGAAAAGGTCTAGCGGGTACCAAGAGACCCAGTACTTC. This translates into CASSQEKRSSGYQETQYF.

This clonotype has only a few counts. The gene calls are TRBV7-8 and TRBJ1-2, with D uncertain. The length of the CDR3 is 13 residues. V was pared by 1 base and J by 6 bases, with 9 bases between. Germline V gives CDR1 SGHVS, CDR2 FQNEAQ. The CDR3, as DNA: TGTGCCAGCAGCTTAGTGGTCAGTCATGGCTACACCTTC. It codes for CASSLVVSHGYTF.

The chain combines TRBV4-2 with TRBJ1-6; D uncertain. Looked up from germline, CDR1 is LGHNA and CDR2 is YNFKEQ. The CDR3 has 13 amino acids. The V end was cut by 2 bases, the J end by 7 bases, with 6 bases between. The CDR3 region is CASSQNLNSPLHF. DNA for the CDR3: TGTGCCAGCAGCCAAAACCTGAATTCACCCCTCCACTTT.

The chain uses TRBV19 and TRBJ1-5; D is unclear. The V gene's germline CDR1 is LNHDA and CDR2 SQIVND (reference sequence). This CDR3 spans 12 amino acids. The V end was cut by 6 bases, the J end by 7 bases, with 10 bases between. CDR3 residues: CASSQKGQPQHF. The CDR3 coding sequence is TGTGCCAGTAGCCAGAAAGGCCAGCCCCAGCATTTT.

The DNA for the CDR3 is TGTGCCAGCAGTTTTCCACCCCCAGCGCAGGTGAACACCGGGGAGCTGTTTTTT. Its translation: CASSFPPPAQVNTGELFF. V usage is TRBV12-3 or TRBV12-4 and J usage is TRBJ2-2; D gene uncertain. Deletions cut 3 bases from V and 1 base from J, with 18 bases between. The length of the CDR3 is 18 residues.

The chain links TRBV5-6 to TRBJ2-7, with D perhaps TRBD1 or TRBD2 (5 bases each). V was pared by 4 bases and J by 3 bases, with 14 bases between. CDR1 and CDR2 from the germline V gene are SGHDT and YYEEEE. The CDR3 runs to 14 residues. CDR3 nucleotide sequence: TGTGCCAGCAGCCCGGGGCTGCTCTGCTACGAGCAGTACTTC. Translation: CASSPGLLCYEQYF. The complete variable domain, with remaining parts taken from reference TRBV5-6 and TRBJ2-7, reads DAGVTQSPTHLIKTRGQQVTLRCSPKSGHDTVSWYQQALGQGPQFIFQYYEEEERQRGNFPDRFSGHQFPNYSSELNVNALLLGDSALYLCASSPGLLCYEQYFGPGTRLTVT.

CDR3 coding DNA: TGTGCCAGCAGTTTAAGACTAGCGGGCTACTCCTACAATGAGCAGTTCTTC. It is translated as CASSLRLAGYSYNEQFF. The chain employs TRBV12-3 or TRBV12-4 and TRBJ2-1; 10 bases are a match to TRBD2. Trimming at V came to 2 bases and at J to 0 bases, leaving 4 bases not matched to a gene. The CDR3 runs to 17 residues.

The chain combines TRBV6-5 with TRBJ1-2; 10 bases fit TRBD1. The CDR3 spans 13 residues. V dropped 2 bases and J dropped 6; count of bases not matched to a gene: 0. Germline V gene sequence: CDR1 MNHEY, CDR2 SVGAGI. The chain's CDR3 is CASSYGQGDGYTF. Written as DNA, the CDR3 is TGTGCCAGCAGTTACGGACAGGGGGATGGCTACACCTTC.

This clonotype was picked up a small number of times. The J gene is TRBJ2-3, the V gene TRBV10-3, with D perhaps TRBD1 (6 bases). Germline lookup yields CDR1 ENHRY and CDR2 SYGVKD. V was clipped by 2 bases and J by 0 bases, with 18 bases between them. This CDR3 has 18 residues. CDR3 in DNA: TGTGCCATCAGTGAGCCTCTGGGGGCCACCATCAGCACAGATACGCAGTATTTT. Encoded protein: CAISEPLGATISTDTQYF.

The CDR3 DNA reads as TGTGCCAGCAGCCAAGACTTAGGACAGGGATTTGCTGAAGCTTTCTTT. Amino acids: CASSQDLGQGFAEAFF. The V and J genes are TRBV4-2 and TRBJ1-1, with 8 bases fitting TRBD1. The junction had 9 bases not matched to a gene; V was cut back by 0 bases and J by 6 bases. This CDR3 has 16 amino acids. The germline V gene encodes CDR1 LGHNA and CDR2 YNFKEQ.

In its sample, this clonotype was seen many times. This chain joins TRBV4-1 and TRBJ2-3, with D perhaps matching TRBD2 (5 bases). V was shortened by 1 base and J by 14 bases, with 19 bases between the two germline ends. In germline, CDR1 is MGHRA, CDR2 YSYEKL. The CDR3 is 14 amino acids. CDR3 DNA: TGCGCCAGCAGCCAAGTTTTGGCGACCGGGGTTAGGTATTTT. Amino acid sequence: CASSQVLATGVRYF.

There are many counts of this clonotype. The chain recombines TRBV6-2 or TRBV6-3 with TRBJ2-1; D might be TRBD2 (6 bases). Germline-derived CDR1 and CDR2 are MNHEY and SVGEGT. The CDR3 is 12 amino acids. The V and J ends lost 8 bases and 15 bases respectively, with 20 bases between them. DNA for the CDR3: TGTGCCAGCTTAGGTCTGGGGAGGTGGCCGTTCTTC. Translating gives CASLGLGRWPFF.